This T cell receptor beta chain is from a study of PD-L1 blockade in urothelial cancer. The time point denotes: pretreatment peripheral blood. The repertoire was sequenced with immunoSEQ multiplex PCR; TCRdb's copy has only in-frame clones and lacks some. The table has some 50,000 clones, 70% to 90% seen once; the top ten hold approximately 14%. The origin of this receptor is a woman aged 60 to 75 with urothelial cancer. The sample consisted of PBMCs, taken around atezolizumab (anti-PD-L1) treatment.

The chain's CDR3 is CVLGAGGTEAFF. In DNA form, the CDR3 reads TGTGTGCTGGGGGCGGGGGGGACTGAAGCTTTCTTT. The chain recombines TRBV5-4 with TRBJ1-1, with D possibly matching TRBD1 (6 bases). The germline CDR1 and CDR2 sequences are SGHNT and YYREEE (reference sequence). The CDR3 sequence is 12 residues long.